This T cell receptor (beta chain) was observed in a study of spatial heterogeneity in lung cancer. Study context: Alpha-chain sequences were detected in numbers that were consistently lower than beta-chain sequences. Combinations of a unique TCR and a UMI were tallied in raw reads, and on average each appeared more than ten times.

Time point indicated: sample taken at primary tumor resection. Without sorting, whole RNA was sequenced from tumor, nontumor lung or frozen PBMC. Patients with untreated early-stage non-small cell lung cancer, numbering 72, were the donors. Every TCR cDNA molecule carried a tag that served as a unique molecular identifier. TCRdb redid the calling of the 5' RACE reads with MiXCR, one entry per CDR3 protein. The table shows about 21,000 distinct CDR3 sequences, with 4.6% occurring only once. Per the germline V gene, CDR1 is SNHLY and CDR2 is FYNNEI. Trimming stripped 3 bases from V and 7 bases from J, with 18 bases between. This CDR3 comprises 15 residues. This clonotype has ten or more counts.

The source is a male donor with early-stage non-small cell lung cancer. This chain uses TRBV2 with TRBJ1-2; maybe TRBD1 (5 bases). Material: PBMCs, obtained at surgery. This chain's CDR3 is CASSEDGTPNGGYTF. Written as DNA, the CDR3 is TGTGCCAGCAGTGAGGACGGGACCCCGAATGGTGGCTACACCTTC.